This TCR beta chain comes out of a study of T-cell reconstitution after alpha-beta-depleted transplantation in children. This clonotype was counted many times. Unique molecular identifiers tagged the TCRbeta library. MiXCR, run by TCRdb on the PCR reads, gives a single entry per CDR3 protein. The profile shows under 140,000 distinct CDR3 sequences, 10% of them singletons. This TCR was sampled from a human donor who donated a stem cell graft to a child with acute lymphoblastic leukemia. The sequencing used PBMCs from the stem cell graft donor, collected from the stem cell graft.

The CDR3 protein is CASSSPVASGAEQFF. The CDR3 region has the DNA TGTGCCAGCAGTTCCCCTGTGGCTAGCGGGGCTGAGCAGTTCTTC. The chain couples TRBV28 to TRBJ2-1, with 9 bases fitting TRBD2. The CDR3 is made up of 15 amino acids. CDR1 and CDR2 from the germline V gene are MDHEN and SYDVKM. After removal of 4 bases from V and 9 bases from J, the junction contained 10 bases not matched to a gene. Complete variable domain (other parts from reference TRBV28 and TRBJ2-1): DVKVTQSSRYLVKRTGEKVFLECVQDMDHENMFWYRQDPGLGLRLIYFSYDVKMKEKGDIPEGYSVSREKKERFSLILESASTNQTSMYLCASSSPVASGAEQFFGPGTRLTVL.